Listed below are T cell receptor beta chains from one sample, sequenced in a study of T cell responses to AZD1222 COVID-19 vaccine. The table came from immunoSEQ multiplex PCR; TCRdb's copy has only in-frame clones and leaves some out. The sample lists fewer than 200,000 clones, 70% to 90% seen once, with about 4.1% in the top ten. This specimen consisted of peripheral blood, obtained 28 days after the second dose of the MenACWY control vaccine. The source is an adult who received the MenACWY meningococcal vaccine as a control. The CDR3 runs from the conserved cysteine through the conserved F or W. The order of the fields is J gene, clone size, V gene, D gene, CDR3 protein, CDR3 DNA. A D gene is named only where the DNA matches it firmly. A row's size may be missing; if present it is once, few, many or a size class.

TRBJ1-1	.	TRBV7-9	.	CASSLGALGTEAFF	TGTGCCAGCAGCTTAGGGGCGCTGGGCACTGAAGCTTTCTTT
TRBJ2-7	.	TRBV6-1	.	CASSDRWWQDEQYF	TGTGCCAGCAGTGATAGGTGGTGGCAGGACGAGCAGTACTTC
TRBJ2-2	once	TRBV9	.	CASSSTAAGELFF	TGTGCCAGCAGCTCGACCGCAGCCGGGGAGCTGTTTTTT
TRBJ1-1	.	TRBV5-1	TRBD1	CASSTGRDRPEAFF	TGCGCCAGCAGCACTGGACGGGACAGGCCTGAAGCTTTCTTT
TRBJ2-7	.	TRBV4-3	TRBD2	CASSPGLAGGLYEQYF	TGCGCCAGCAGCCCGGGACTAGCGGGAGGGTTGTACGAGCAGTACTTC
TRBJ2-3	.	TRBV7-2	.	CASSLGGGVGDTQYF	TGTGCCAGCAGCTTAGGGGGGGGCGTTGGAGATACGCAGTATTTT
TRBJ1-1	.	TRBV10-3	.	CAIRAGDTEAFF	TGTGCCATCCGGGCAGGGGACACTGAAGCTTTCTTT
TRBJ2-5	.	TRBV30	.	CAWSWTVYRETQYF	TGTGCCTGGAGTTGGACAGTTTATAGAGAGACCCAGTACTTC
TRBJ1-4	.	TRBV18	.	CASSPRANEKLFF	TGTGCCAGCTCACCACGTGCCAATGAAAAACTGTTTTTT
TRBJ1-2	.	TRBV5-4	.	CASSLDIDNYGYTF	TGTGCCAGCAGCTTGGACATCGATAACTATGGCTACACCTTC
TRBJ1-5	.	TRBV25-1	TRBD1	CASSGQGYQPQHF	TGTGCCAGCTCGGGACAGGGATATCAGCCCCAGCATTTT
TRBJ2-5	.	TRBV5-1	.	CASSLGVIAPSAGETQYF	TGCGCCAGCAGCTTGGGGGTGATAGCCCCATCGGCGGGAGAGACCCAGTACTTC
TRBJ1-3	.	TRBV30	.	CAWSEGYTIYF	TGTGCCTGGAGTGAAGGGTACACCATATATTTT
TRBJ1-6	.	TRBV9	.	CASSVALGPANGNSPLHF	TGTGCCAGCAGCGTAGCTCTGGGGCCAGCTAATGGGAATTCACCCCTCCACTTT
TRBJ1-5	.	TRBV7-2	TRBD1	CASSSTLQGANQPQHF	TGTGCCAGCAGCTCTACCCTCCAGGGGGCTAATCAGCCCCAGCATTTT
TRBJ1-2	.	TRBV5-4	TRBD1	CASSYTTGVAYGYTF	TGTGCCAGCAGCTATACCACAGGGGTTGCCTATGGCTACACCTTC
TRBJ2-1	few	TRBV9	.	CASSAAGTGYNEQFF	TGTGCCAGCAGCGCCGCCGGGACTGGCTACAATGAGCAGTTCTTC
TRBJ1-2	.	TRBV28	.	CASASDHYGYTF	TGTGCCAGCGCCAGCGACCACTATGGCTACACCTTC
TRBJ1-2	.	TRBV6-5	.	CASSYGDGTSNYGYTF	TGTGCCAGCAGTTACGGAGACGGAACCTCTAACTATGGCTACACCTTC
TRBJ2-7	.	TRBV10-3	TRBD2	CAISGRAGVSYEQYF	TGTGCCATCAGTGGTCGAGCGGGGGTCTCCTACGAGCAGTACTTC
TRBJ1-5	.	TRBV5-8	.	CASSLDFSVGDQPQHF	TGTGCCAGCAGCTTGGATTTTTCGGTTGGAGATCAGCCCCAGCATTTT
TRBJ1-2	.	TRBV28	TRBD1	CASSMDRFDGYTF	TGTGCCAGCAGCATGGACAGGTTTGATGGCTACACCTTC
TRBJ1-3	.	TRBV5-1	.	CASSLWETGNTIYF	TGCGCCAGCAGCTTGTGGGAGACTGGAAACACCATATATTTT
TRBJ2-7	.	TRBV30	TRBD1	CAWASGQIVDEQYF	TGTGCCTGGGCATCGGGACAGATCGTCGACGAGCAGTACTTC
TRBJ1-1	.	TRBV5-6	.	CASSLRSASSHTEAFF	TGTGCCAGCAGCTTGAGGTCAGCCAGTTCCCACACTGAAGCTTTCTTT
TRBJ2-2	.	TRBV7-2	.	CASSGQGRGTGELFF	TGTGCCAGCAGCGGCCAGGGGCGTGGCACCGGGGAGCTGTTTTTT
TRBJ2-3	.	TRBV3-1/TRBV3-2	TRBD2	CASSQLAGLTDTQYF	TGTGCCAGCAGCCAACTAGCGGGGCTCACAGATACGCAGTATTTT
TRBJ2-7	.	TRBV6-5	.	CASSYSGARGEQYF	TGTGCCAGCAGTTACTCGGGGGCGAGGGGGGAGCAGTACTTC
TRBJ2-3	once	TRBV29-1	TRBD2	CSGGLVGTDTQYF	TGCAGCGGGGGACTAGTTGGCACAGATACGCAGTATTTT
TRBJ1-3	.	TRBV5-1	TRBD1	CASSLGGGIRTGNTIYF	TGCGCCAGCAGCTTGGGAGGGGGCATAAGAACTGGAAACACCATATATTTT
TRBJ1-4	.	TRBV4-3	.	CASSQDTKRTTGEKLFF	TGCGCCAGCAGCCAAGATACGAAAAGGACCACGGGTGAAAAACTGTTTTTT
TRBJ2-5	.	TRBV7-2	TRBD2	CASSLASPGLAVQSRETQYF	TGTGCCAGCAGCTTAGCCAGCCCGGGACTAGCGGTTCAATCGAGAGAGACCCAGTACTTC
TRBJ2-1	.	TRBV9	.	CASSAAYNEQFF	TGTGCCAGCAGCGCCGCTTACAATGAGCAGTTCTTC
TRBJ1-1	once	TRBV3-1/TRBV3-2	.	CASSQPWGTEAFF	TGTGCCAGCAGCCAACCCTGGGGCACTGAAGCTTTCTTT
TRBJ1-1	few	TRBV4-3	.	CASSQSWTATEAFF	TGCGCCAGCAGCCAATCCTGGACCGCCACTGAAGCTTTCTTT
TRBJ2-7	.	TRBV7-8	.	CASSHRRDNYEQYF	TGTGCCAGCAGCCACCGTAGGGACAACTACGAGCAGTACTTC
TRBJ2-2	.	TRBV28	.	CASSLWGRDTGELFF	TGTGCCAGCAGTTTATGGGGACGGGACACCGGGGAGCTGTTTTTT
TRBJ2-2	.	TRBV7-8	TRBD2	CASSLLVSGVNTGELFF	TGTGCCAGCAGCTTACTTGTTAGCGGGGTGAACACCGGGGAGCTGTTTTTT
TRBJ2-3	.	TRBV3-1/TRBV3-2	.	CASSQTPSQASTDTQYF	TGTGCCAGCAGCCAAACCCCTTCTCAGGCAAGCACAGATACGCAGTATTTT
TRBJ1-2	.	TRBV28	.	CASTLLGGGSEGANYGYTF	TGTGCCAGCACCCTCCTAGGCGGGGGGTCGGAGGGGGCTAACTATGGCTACACCTTC
TRBJ1-1	.	TRBV11-1	.	CASSLSGRSNTEAFF	TGTGCCAGCAGCTTATCCGGCAGGAGCAACACTGAAGCTTTCTTT
TRBJ1-1	.	TRBV30	.	CAWRGGANTEAFF	TGTGCCTGGAGGGGGGGAGCGAACACTGAAGCTTTCTTT
TRBJ1-2	.	TRBV10-1	.	CASSAQGSYGYTF	TGCGCCAGCAGTGCGCAGGGATCCTATGGCTACACCTTC
TRBJ2-5	.	TRBV18	TRBD2	CASANGLAGVGETQYF	TGTGCCAGCGCAAATGGACTAGCGGGAGTAGGTGAGACCCAGTACTTC
TRBJ1-1	.	TRBV7-9	TRBD1	CASSFRRTGRTFF	TGTGCCAGCAGCTTCCGACGGACAGGTCGAACTTTCTTT